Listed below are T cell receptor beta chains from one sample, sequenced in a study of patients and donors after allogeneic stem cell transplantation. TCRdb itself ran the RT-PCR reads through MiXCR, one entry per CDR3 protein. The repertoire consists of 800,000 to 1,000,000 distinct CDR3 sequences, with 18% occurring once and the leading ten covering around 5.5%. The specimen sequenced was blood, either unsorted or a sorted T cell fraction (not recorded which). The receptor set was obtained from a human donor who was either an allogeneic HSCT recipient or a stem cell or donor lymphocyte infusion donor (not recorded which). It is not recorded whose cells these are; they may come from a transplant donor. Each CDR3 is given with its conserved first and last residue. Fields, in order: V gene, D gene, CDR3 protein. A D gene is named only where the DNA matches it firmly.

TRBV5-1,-,CASSHRGKGTDTQYF
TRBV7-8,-,CACSAGKGTEAFF
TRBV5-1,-,CASSLPDFYGYTF
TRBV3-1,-,CASSQESTSSYNEQFF
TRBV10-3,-,CAISESRRSSGNTIYF
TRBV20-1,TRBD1,CSARRGQGGEKLFF
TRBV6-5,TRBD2,CASSYPASGGSLQETQYF
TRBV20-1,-,CSATQGPNYGYTF
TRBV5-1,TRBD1,CASRYDRGNTGELFF
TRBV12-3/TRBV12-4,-,CASSFRQTDTQYF
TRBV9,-,CASSVAGVEQFF
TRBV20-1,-,CSAPLAGLSSYNEQFF
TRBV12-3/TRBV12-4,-,CASSFRGSRRESFYEQYF
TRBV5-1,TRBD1,CASSWRGQDTEAFF
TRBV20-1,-,CSARQPGGALQETQYF
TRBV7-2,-,CASNDKRHHDTQYF